These 32 T cell receptor beta chains came from one sample sequenced in a study of blood T cells in healthy people across ages. Then a second PCR, running about 6 to 12 cycles, was carried out with a sample-barcoded 5' primer and a J-beta primer mix. TCRdb processed the 5' RACE reads anew with MiXCR; each CDR3 protein has one entry. The sample gives more than 650,000 distinct CDR3 sequences, 20% to 25% of which show up once; roughly a fifth is in the top ten. The sample consisted of blood. Every receptor here comes from a man between 65 and 85 years old in good health.

This clonotype was observed a few times. CDR3 sequence: CASSRDREHGYTF. The DNA for the CDR3 is TGTGCCAGCAGTCGGGACAGGGAGCATGGCTACACCTTC. This sequence joins TRBV6-6 and TRBJ1-2, with 9 bases identical to TRBD1. Trimming took 5 bases from V and 6 from J; bases not matched to a gene: 4. CDR1 is MNHNY, CDR2 SVGAGI, per germline (reference sequence). The CDR3 sequence is 13 residues long.

As DNA, the CDR3 is TGTGCCAGCGGGGGGGACAGGGAGTCCCATACGCAGTATTTT. Translation gives CASGGDRESHTQYF. V is TRBV7-3 and J is TRBJ2-3, with 9 bases lining up with TRBD1. In germline, CDR1 is SGHTA, CDR2 FQGTGA. The CDR3 runs to 14 residues. J was trimmed by 7 bases and V by 8 bases; bases with no gene match: 10.

A few counts support this clonotype. The rearrangement joins TRBV6-5 to TRBJ1-5, with 7 bases aligning to TRBD1. The V and J ends lost 6 bases and 0 bases, in that order; junction bases with no gene match: 5. The CDR3 consists of 15 residues. Germline values: CDR1 MNHEY, CDR2 SVGAGI. In DNA form, the CDR3 reads TGTGCCAGCAGGAAACAGGGGTATAGCAATCAGCCCCAGCATTTT. This codes for CASRKQGYSNQPQHF.

This chain uses TRBV7-8 with TRBJ2-1; 8 nucleotides line up with TRBD2. The ends lost 5 bases at V and 3 bases at J; junction bases unmatched: 6. The CDR3 contains 15 residues. Germline CDR1 SGHVS, CDR2 FQNEAQ. The CDR3 sequence is CASSVSGGNYNEQFF. The CDR3 region has the DNA TGTGCCAGCAGCGTCAGCGGGGGCAACTACAATGAGCAGTTCTTC.

J is TRBJ1-5 and V is TRBV12-3 or TRBV12-4; TRBD1 might be the D (5 bases). The CDR3 is made up of 13 amino acids. The germline V and J ends were trimmed by 0 bases and 12 bases, with 12 bases remaining between them. CDR3 DNA: TGTGCCAGCAGTTTAGCAGGGGTGGGGGGCCAGCATTTT. It yields the protein CASSLAGVGGQHF.

The rearrangement uses TRBV28 and TRBJ1-2; a weak D match, TRBD1 (5 bases). V lost 6 bases to trimming and J lost 4 bases, with 18 bases between them. Germline lookup yields CDR1 MDHEN and CDR2 SYDVKM. CDR3 length: 15 residues. CDR3: CASRRRQLPFYGYTF. CDR3 DNA: TGTGCCAGCAGGAGGCGACAGCTACCCTTCTATGGCTACACCTTC.

Only a few counts were recorded for this clonotype. The chain joins TRBV2 to TRBJ2-3; 12 bases fit TRBD2. The trim removed 5 bases at V and 2 bases at J, leaving 5 bases unmatched. CDR1 and CDR2 from the germline V gene are SNHLY and FYNNEI. The CDR3 totals 16 residues. CDR3 DNA: TGTGCCAGCAGTCCCGGGACTAGCGGGCCCACAGATACGCAGTATTTT. Amino acids: CASSPGTSGPTDTQYF.

DNA of the CDR3: TGTGCCAGCTCAGCACACCGGGACCTAGAGTCCGAGCAGTACTTC. This translates into CASSAHRDLESEQYF. The gene calls are TRBV18 and TRBJ2-7; tentatively, D is TRBD1 or TRBD2 (5 bases each). The CDR3 is 15 residues long. CDR1 is KGHSH and CDR2 is LQKENI in the germline V gene. The V gene lost 5 bases and the J gene lost 6 bases, with 20 bases spanning the gap.

The CDR3 loop reads CASSQEWGDSDTQYF. CDR3 DNA sequence: TGCGCCAGCAGCCAAGAGTGGGGTGACAGCGATACGCAGTATTTT. The chain is built from TRBV4-3 and TRBJ2-3; D may be TRBD1 (5 bases). Deletions cut 0 bases from V and 6 bases from J, with 13 bases between. There are 15 residues in the CDR3. Germline V gene lookup returns CDR1 LGHNA and CDR2 YSLEER.

This clonotype was detected a few times. The rearrangement links TRBV27 to TRBJ2-7, with TRBD1 matching over 7 bases. The germline gives CDR1 MNHEY, CDR2 SMNVEV (reference sequence). V was clipped by 0 bases and J by 0 bases; unmatched bases: 5. This CDR3 has 16 residues. CDR3 sequence: CASSLSGTVSSYEQYF. In DNA form, the CDR3 reads TGTGCCAGCAGTTTATCAGGGACAGTCAGCTCCTACGAGCAGTACTTC.

This clonotype was recorded a few times. The chain couples TRBV7-8 to TRBJ2-4; D might be TRBD2 (5 bases). The CDR3 is made up of 14 amino acids. V gave up 4 bases and J gave up 6 bases, with 13 bases separating them. The germline CDR1 and CDR2 sequences are SGHVS and FQNEAQ. The CDR3 here is CASSYGLLSNIQYF. Here the CDR3 DNA reads TGTGCCAGCAGCTACGGACTTTTGTCAAACATTCAGTACTTC.

The chain is built from TRBV6-1 and TRBJ1-4; D gene uncertain. V lost 8 bases and J 5 bases, leaving 15 bases between the germline ends. This CDR3 is 14 amino acids long. The germline V gene has CDR1 MNHNS and CDR2 SASEGT. CDR3 coding DNA: TGTGCCAGCTGCTGCTGGGGTCCCAATGAAAAACTGTTTTTT. Amino acids: CASCCWGPNEKLFF.

DNA for the CDR3: TGTGCCAGCAGTTTGAGCACAACTAGCACAGATACGCAGTATTTT. Its translation: CASSLSTTSTDTQYF. The chain carries TRBV28 and TRBJ2-3; the D is unclear. In germline, CDR1 is MDHEN, CDR2 SYDVKM. V lost 3 bases and J lost 0, with 10 bases in between. This CDR3 has 15 amino acids.

Concerning this clonotype itself: Without the conserved terminal phenylalanine or tryptophan, this CDR3 likely stems from a read error. V gene TRBV2 combines with J gene TRBJ2-3, with D tentatively TRBD1 (6 bases). Trimming removed 6 bases from V and 0 bases from J, with 13 bases in between. The CDR3 sequence is 15 residues long. Per the germline V gene, CDR1 is SNHLY and CDR2 is FYNNEI. The CDR3 nucleotides read TGTGCCAGCAGGGCTCACAGGGCAAGCACAGATACGCAGTATCTT. It encodes CASRAHRASTDTQYL.

This clonotype was detected a few times. CDR3 residues: CASSSDRRFYEQYF. In DNA, the CDR3 is TGTGCTAGTTCTTCGGACAGGCGATTCTACGAGCAGTACTTC. The chain recombines TRBV12-5 with TRBJ2-7; 7 positions match TRBD1. Germline V CDR1 and CDR2: LGHNT, FRNRAP. The CDR3 loop spans 14 amino acids. Trimming removed 8 bases from V and 3 bases from J; junction bases left unmatched: 10.

A few counts support this clonotype. The chain has TRBV19 and TRBJ2-7, with 9 positions matching TRBD2. V shed 3 bases, J shed 3 bases, and the junction held 3 bases outside the gene matches. The germline CDR1 and CDR2 sequences are LNHDA and SQIVND (reference sequence). The CDR3 runs to 14 residues. The CDR3 here is CASSMSSGSYEQYV. The DNA of the CDR3 is TGTGCCAGTAGTATGAGTAGCGGGAGCTACGAGCAGTACGTC.

The chain carries TRBV9 and TRBJ1-4; D is unresolved. The CDR3 has 14 amino acids. V lost 7 bases and J lost 0, with 10 bases in between. Looked up from germline, CDR1 is SGDLS and CDR2 is YYNGEE. CDR3 sequence: CASASGPTNEKLFF. CDR3 bases: TGTGCCAGCGCCTCGGGCCCAACTAATGAAAAACTGTTTTTT.

The V and J genes are TRBV12-3 or TRBV12-4 and TRBJ1-1, with D unresolved. The V end lost 0 bases, the J end lost 5 bases, and 13 bases lay between the germline ends. The CDR3 runs to 15 residues. This CDR3 is CASSLAFRAGTEAFF. CDR3 bases: TGTGCCAGCAGTTTAGCCTTTAGGGCCGGGACTGAAGCTTTCTTT.

This chain's CDR3 is CASNLRGEIRRGYTF. The DNA for the CDR3 is TGTGCCAGCAACCTTAGGGGGGAAATTCGTCGTGGCTACACCTTC. The rearrangement joins TRBV2 to TRBJ1-2; D is possibly TRBD1 (6 bases). The V end was cut by 7 bases, the J end by 7 bases, with 22 bases between. This CDR3 is built from 15 residues. Germline V gene data show CDR1 as SNHLY and CDR2 as FYNNEI.

This clonotype came up a few times. In nucleotides, the CDR3 is TGCAGCGTTGCGACAGGAAACCTTGCTGAAGCTTTCTTT. It codes for CSVATGNLAEAFF. This chain uses TRBV29-1 with TRBJ1-1; weak D call: TRBD1 (6 bases). Trimming left V 4 bases short and J 6 bases short, with 15 bases between. The CDR3 sequence is 13 residues long. CDR1 is SQVTM, CDR2 ANQGSEA, per germline.

This clonotype has a handful of counts. The genes are TRBV6-2 or TRBV6-3 and TRBJ2-1; 10 bases line up with TRBD2. J lost 3 bases, V lost 6 bases, and 11 bases had no gene match. The CDR3 totals 17 residues. Germline V gene data show CDR1 as MNHEY and CDR2 as SVGEGT. CDR3 DNA sequence: TGTGCCAGCAGCCACGACCGACTAGCGGGTATCTACAATGAGCAGTTCTTC. Protein sequence: CASSHDRLAGIYNEQFF.

This clonotype has only a few counts. The rearrangement uses TRBV2 and TRBJ2-4, with 8 bases fitting TRBD1. V trimming: 4 bases; J trimming: 8 bases; junction bases outside the gene matches: 7. The CDR3 has 14 amino acids. Germline CDR1 is SNHLY and CDR2 is FYNNEI. In DNA, the CDR3 is TGTGCCAGCAGTGTCGACAGGGGAGGTGACATTCAGTACTTC. Amino acids: CASSVDRGGDIQYF.

In its sample, this clonotype was seen many times. The rearrangement uses TRBV11-1 and TRBJ2-3; 7 bases map to TRBD2. The CDR3 extends over 15 amino acids. Germline CDR1 and CDR2: SGHAT and FQDESV (reference sequence). Trimming cost V 7 bases and J 1 base; bases outside gene matches: 8. The CDR3 region has the DNA TGTGCCAGCAACTCGCGGGGGTTGGGCACAGATACGCAGTATTTT. Protein sequence: CASNSRGLGTDTQYF. Complete variable domain (other parts from reference TRBV11-1 and TRBJ2-3): EAEVAQSPRYKITEKSQAVAFWCDPISGHATLYWYRQILGQGPELLVQFQDESVVDDSQLPKDRFSAERLKGVDSTLKIQPAELGDSAMYLCASNSRGLGTDTQYFGPGTRLTVL.

This sequence joins TRBV20-1 and TRBJ2-7; TRBD2 aligns across 8 bases. Germline CDR1 reads DFQATT; CDR2 reads SNEGSKA (reference sequence). The ends lost 6 bases at V and 6 bases at J; junction bases unmatched: 7. The CDR3 is 12 amino acids. CDR3 coding DNA: TGCAGTGCCTCCGAGCGGGAGTTCGAGCAGTACTTC. Protein: CSASEREFEQYF.

This clonotype showed up just a few times. The rearrangement uses TRBV12-3 or TRBV12-4 and TRBJ2-1; D is possibly TRBD1 (8 bases). The length of the CDR3 is 15 residues. With 5 bases removed from V and 4 bases from J, the gap between germline ends came to 15 bases. The CDR3 bases are TGTGCCAGCAGTCCAAGCGGGACAGGATACAATGAGCAGTTCTTC. Translating gives CASSPSGTGYNEQFF.

This rearrangement joins TRBV12-3 or TRBV12-4 to TRBJ1-2, with 8 positions matching TRBD1. Trimming cost V 0 bases and J 4 bases; bases outside gene matches: 4. There are 15 residues in the CDR3. CDR3 nucleotides: TGTGCCAGCAGTTTAGCCCGGACAGGGCCCTATGGCTACACCTTC. The encoded protein is CASSLARTGPYGYTF.

This clonotype came up a few times. DNA for the CDR3: TGTGCCAGCAGCCAAGATGTAGCGGGGGGACAAGAGACCCAGTACTTC. This translates into CASSQDVAGGQETQYF. The V and J genes are TRBV4-2 and TRBJ2-5; 10 positions agree with TRBD2. Germline V gene sequence: CDR1 LGHNA, CDR2 YNFKEQ. Trimming removed 0 bases from V and 2 bases from J; junction bases left unmatched: 3. This CDR3 comprises 16 residues.

The chain couples TRBV20-1 to TRBJ1-1, with TRBD1 identical over 8 bases. Germline V gene data show CDR1 as DFQATT and CDR2 as SNEGSKA (reference sequence). J was trimmed by 4 bases and V by 6 bases; bases with no gene match: 10. The CDR3 extends over 14 amino acids. CDR3: CSASIQGARTEAFF. As DNA, the CDR3 is TGCAGTGCCTCGATTCAGGGGGCTCGCACTGAAGCTTTCTTT.

This chain links TRBV24-1 with TRBJ2-1, with D unresolved. The CDR3 runs 14 residues. Per the germline V gene, CDR1 is KGHDR and CDR2 is SFDVKD. Trimming left V 4 bases short and J 10 bases short, with 16 bases between. The CDR3 spells CATSDPDRIGEQFF. The CDR3 DNA is TGTGCCACCAGTGACCCGGACCGGATAGGGGAGCAGTTCTTC.

V usage is TRBV29-1 and J usage is TRBJ1-5, with D uncertain. This CDR3 spans 13 amino acids. V gave up 6 bases and J gave up 1 base, with 10 bases separating them. Per germline, CDR1 SQVTM and CDR2 ANQGSEA. CDR3 DNA sequence: TGCAGCGTGGCCGACACAAGCAATCAGCCCCAGCATTTT. It codes for CSVADTSNQPQHF.

The J gene is TRBJ2-5, the V gene TRBV18, with 9 positions matching TRBD1. CDR3 length equals 15 residues. V dropped 2 bases and J dropped 4; count of bases not matched to a gene: 5. Germline V gene data show CDR1 as KGHSH and CDR2 as LQKENI. The CDR3 region is CASSPGTGYRETQYF. The CDR3 DNA reads as TGTGCCAGCTCACCAGGGACAGGGTATCGAGAGACCCAGTACTTC.

This rearrangement joins TRBV20-1 to TRBJ2-7, with D hard to call. The tail of the sequence fits TRBJ2-1 better, so the J call may be wrong. Germline CDR1 is DFQATT and CDR2 is SNEGSKA (reference sequence). CDR3 size: 13 residues. Written as DNA, the CDR3 is TGCAGTGCTAGCCAGGCCCTATACAATGAGCAGTTCTTC. It encodes CSASQALYNEQFF.